A single T cell receptor beta chain is shown here with its context. This clone's antigen is unknown. No base quality values were provided; no much bigger clone lies one nucleotide off. Surgical brain or tumor specimens were cryofrozen in liquid nitrogen immediately after resection, and peripheral blood cells were collected concurrently. Compared with germline, V lacks 5 bases and J lacks 8 bases; bases without a gene match: 8. The germline V gene gives CDR1 as LGHNA and CDR2 as YNFKEQ. Counted from cysteine to phenylalanine, this CDR3 has 13 amino acids. The entry retains the CDR3 DNA only, 39 bases that are in frame from base 1. TCR alpha and beta CDR3 regions were amplified with the iRepertoire nested amplicon-rescue multiplex PCR (arm-PCR) platform from RNA. One-step reverse transcription and amplification used about 95-400 ng of tissue mRNA or PBMC total RNA as input. Following bead purification, Illumina adapters were added by a secondary multiplex PCR, and the libraries were gel-purified between 200 and 400 bp. Libraries carried internal 6-nucleotide barcodes used for demultiplexing. Sequencing of libraries was performed on an Illumina MiSeq with 2x220 or 2x250 nucleotide paired-end reads. Regarding the original processing steps: Paired reads were merged using FLASH 1.2.11 and aligned with BWA-MEM to the GRCh37 human genome, and TRA and TRB reads were then extracted. For V and J assignment, an IMGT-derived reference of cassette sequences and CDR3 motifs that included pseudogenes was used. Three-frame translation of reads was performed, and productive CDR3s were defined as those with a C...FGXG motif and no stop codons. A clonotype was defined as a unique combination of a V-J cassette pair and a CDR3 amino acid sequence. Filtering of reads was based on Hamming distance, with the threshold set by the sequence error rate of each sample in mapped regions. TCRdb reprocessing: public reads trimmed at Q25 with fastp, clones called with MiXCR, in-frame beta chains kept. All rows with the same CDR3 protein become a single entry with the most common DNA and genes. These V and J calls originate from TCRdb's pipeline instead of the authors' own analysis. Across this sample there are a few hundred thousand distinct CDR3 sequences, with 41% seen only once. Together, the top ten hold about 12% of the sample.

These data come from a study of glioma-infiltrating T cells (dated by TCRdb to about 2016). Regarding the complete study: The low-grade gliomas were WHO grade II oligodendrogliomas or astrocytomas, while the glioblastomas were WHO grade IV tumors sampled at initial diagnosis rather than at recurrent diagnosis. Before surgery, glioma patients were given dexamethasone for six or fewer days. The sequencing target for blood libraries was roughly 4- to 11-fold coverage of approximately 1 million peripheral T cells. Sequencing of TCR alpha- and beta-chain repertoires was performed on glioma tissue, on non-neoplastic brain tissue, and on matched peripheral blood mononuclear cells. Each tissue-infiltrating repertoire was compared with the same patient's peripheral blood repertoire to measure divergence between tissue and blood T-cell populations. The paired cohort comprised three low-grade glioma patients, 8 or 9 primary glioblastoma patients and three non-glioma patients contributing non-neoplastic brain tissue. Overall results and qualifications from the work: VJ-independent divergence between tissue and blood was found to be below expectation in non-neoplastic patients but above expectation in all gliomas, particularly low-grade gliomas. Only a very small number of CDR3 sequences turned up in both tissue and blood, a result put down to high CDR3 diversity combined with limited sampling. Patients with low tissue-blood divergence were marked by a signature set of shared blood CDR3 motifs, and that set was depleted in highly divergent patients. The group comparisons were based on small numbers of patients: three non-neoplastic, three low-grade glioma and several glioblastoma patients.

The sequenced sample consisted of glioma tissue, nonneoplastic brain tissue, or PBMCs (not recorded which). The receptor comes from a human donor with low-grade glioma or glioblastoma, undergoing nonglioma brain surgery, or in good health (not recorded which). The rearrangement joined TRBV4-2 to TRBJ1-2, with TRBD1 matching 7 junction bases. The nucleotides are TGTGCCAGCAGCGGACGACAGGGCGGGGGCTACACCTTC. This encodes CASSGRQGGGYTF.